The sample holds many counts of the clone carrying this T cell receptor beta chain. The antigen is undetermined. The data stem from a study of human T cells and chemical hapten exposure. Study as a whole: Cases of alopecia areata, totalis or universalis occurred in a predominantly female patient group.

Documented time point: patch test 1, 2 weeks after DPC sensitization. The treatment denotes: therapeutic diphenylcyclopropenone sensitization with weekly scalp DPC. Alopecia patients deemed DPC-suitable, aged 18 to 70, excluding pregnancy. TCRdb passed the RACE reads through MiXCR, listing each CDR3 protein once. The sample carries some 190,000 distinct CDR3 sequences, about 20% recorded once. Study outcomes and limitations: It was expanded TCRs that formed significantly more large CDR3 similarity clusters than controls did.

Trimming removed 6 bases at V and 0 bases at J, with 5 bases between. CDR1 and CDR2 (germline): SQVTM, ANQGSEA. The CDR3 sequence is 12 residues long. This sample comprised whole blood, obtained in connection with sensitization to the hapten diphenylcyclopropenone (DPC). The sequence came from a woman between 45 and 60 years old with alopecia areata. Some clones in this sample may be carry-over from other donors' samples. The V gene is TRBV29-1, the J gene TRBJ1-4; D unclear. DNA of the CDR3: TGCAGCGTGGGAGCAACTAATGAAAAACTGTTTTTT. It specifies CSVGATNEKLFF.